These 29 T cell receptor beta chains were all obtained from the same sample, sequenced in a study of beta chain features in type 1 diabetes. The investigators reverse transcribed all of the isolated RNA, so they sequenced expressed TCRB transcripts. Clones were sequenced by immunoSEQ multiplex PCR, and TCRdb holds only the in-frame ones, with some missing. The sample holds around 250,000 clones, about 30% seen once. Input material: central memory CD4+ T cells from blood. Receptors were obtained from a man aged 25 to 40 in good health.

This clone appeared a few times. J is TRBJ2-2 and V is TRBV29-1; unclear D gene. This CDR3 has 12 amino acids. The germline V gene encodes CDR1 SQVTM and CDR2 ANQGSEA. The V end lost 1 base, the J end lost 6 bases, and 6 bases lay between the germline ends. The CDR3 loop is CSVEGIPGELFF. For the CDR3, the DNA is TGCAGCGTTGAAGGGATCCCCGGGGAGCTGTTTTTT.

This clone has a handful of counts. The chain couples TRBV7-2 to TRBJ2-3, with D possibly TRBD2 on 5 matching bases. This CDR3 contains 16 residues. The germline V gene encodes CDR1 SGHTA and CDR2 FQGNSA. The V end was cut by 1 base, the J end by 1 base, with 12 bases between. Here the CDR3 DNA reads TGTGCCAGCAGCTTAGTAAGCGGCCCGGGCACAGATACGCAGTATTTT. Translating it yields CASSLVSGPGTDTQYF.

This clone was counted only a few times. CDR3 DNA: TGTGCCACCAGCAGAGGAAGCGGGGGGGCGAATGAGCAGTTCTTC. It encodes CATSRGSGGANEQFF. The V call is TRBV15, the J call TRBJ2-1, with 10 bases identical to TRBD2. In germline, CDR1 is LNHNV, CDR2 YYDKDF (reference sequence). The CDR3 consists of 15 residues. Trimming at V came to 1 base and at J to 7 bases, leaving 4 bases not matched to a gene.

This clone was recorded at least ten times. The CDR3 loop reads CASSRDTTDTQYF. The CDR3 nucleotides are TGCGCCAGCAGCCGGGACACAACAGATACGCAGTATTTT. The chain has TRBV5-1 and TRBJ2-3; maybe TRBD1 (6 bases). V lost 4 bases and J lost 3, with 9 bases in between. The CDR3 is made up of 13 amino acids. CDR1 is SGHRS, CDR2 YFSETQ, per germline.

This clone was detected only a few times. The rearrangement joins TRBV28 to TRBJ2-7; 10 nucleotides line up with TRBD1. The germline V gene encodes CDR1 MDHEN and CDR2 SYDVKM. V was pared by 6 bases and J by 6 bases, with 5 bases of the junction left unmatched. The CDR3 has 13 amino acids. The CDR3 region has the DNA TGTGCCAGCAGGGGGACAGGGGTTCCCGAGCAGTACTTC. This sequence encodes CASRGTGVPEQYF.

The chain links TRBV14 to TRBJ2-3; maybe TRBD1 (5 bases). V lost 4 bases and J 4 bases, leaving 24 bases between the germline ends. The CDR3 is 18 amino acids. Germline V gives CDR1 SGHDN, CDR2 FVKESK. The CDR3 coding sequence is TGTGCCAGCAGCCTTCTTCTTTTAGGGGTTTTTCGGGCAGATACGCAGTATTTT. Translated, it gives CASSLLLLGVFRADTQYF.

This clone has just a few counts. This chain uses TRBV29-1 with TRBJ1-1; D is unclear. The CDR3 extends over 12 amino acids. Trimming left V 3 bases short and J 9 bases short, with 14 bases between. Germline values: CDR1 SQVTM, CDR2 ANQGSEA. CDR3 coding DNA: TGCAGCGTTGATGAGTTGGAGAAAAAAGCTTTCTTT. This gives the protein CSVDELEKKAFF. Full variable domain (outside the CDR3, taken from reference TRBV29-1 and TRBJ1-1): SAVISQKPSRDICQRGTSLTIQCQVDSQVTMMFWYRQQPGQSLTLIATANQGSEATYESGFVIDKFPISRPNLTFSTLTVSNMSPEDSSIYLCSVDELEKKAFFGQGTRLTVV.

In its sample, this clone was seen a few times. CDR3 DNA: TGTGCCAGCAGCTTTCAGGGTACAAACATTCAGTACTTC. Amino acid sequence: CASSFQGTNIQYF. V is TRBV7-8 and J is TRBJ2-4; the D gene is possibly TRBD1 (5 bases). CDR1 and CDR2 from the germline V gene are SGHVS and FQNEAQ. CDR3 length: 13 amino acids. V was pared by 3 bases and J by 6 bases, with 9 bases between.

The V call is TRBV5-6, the J call TRBJ1-1; D remains unclear. There are 13 residues in the CDR3. The V gene's germline CDR1 is SGHDT and CDR2 YYEEEE. The V and J ends lost 6 bases and 1 base respectively, with 10 bases between them. CDR3 coding DNA: TGTGCCAGCACTCGGACGGGGAACACTGAAGCTTTCTTT. This encodes CASTRTGNTEAFF. Full variable domain (missing parts from reference TRBV5-6 and TRBJ1-1): DAGVTQSPTHLIKTRGQQVTLRCSPKSGHDTVSWYQQALGQGPQFIFQYYEEEERQRGNFPDRFSGHQFPNYSSELNVNALLLGDSALYLCASTRTGNTEAFFGQGTRLTVV.

This clone was counted a few times. The chain is built from TRBV5-6 and TRBJ2-5, with D uncertain. The J call may be incorrect, as the DNA end agrees better with TRBJ2-7. Per germline, CDR1 SGHDT and CDR2 YYEEEE. The CDR3 consists of 14 residues. The CDR3 sequence is CASSLNRHSYEQYF. In nucleotides, the CDR3 is TGTGCCAGCAGCTTGAACCGTCACTCCTACGAGCAGTACTTC.

The sample holds many counts of this clone. The chain uses TRBV2 and TRBJ2-5; D gene ambiguous. Trimming pared 7 bases from V and 7 bases from J, leaving 10 bases between. In germline, CDR1 is SNHLY, CDR2 FYNNEI. The CDR3 is 11 residues long. For the CDR3, the DNA is TGTGCCAGCATCCTAACGGGGACCCAGTACTTC. Residues: CASILTGTQYF. Combining the CDR3 with reference TRBV2 and TRBJ2-5 gives the whole variable domain EPEVTQTPSHQVTQMGQEVILRCVPISNHLYFYWYRQILGQKVEFLVSFYNNEISEKSEIFDDQFSVERPDGSNFTLKIRSTKLEDSAMYFCASILTGTQYFGPGTRLLVL.

This clone was counted only a few times. The J gene is TRBJ2-7, the V gene TRBV2, with 8 positions matching TRBD1. The CDR3 runs to 14 residues. The germline V gene has CDR1 SNHLY and CDR2 FYNNEI. J was trimmed by 2 bases and V by 2 bases; bases with no gene match: 2. The CDR3 DNA reads as TGTGCCAGCAGTGAACAGGGGGCCCCCTACGAGCAGTACTTC. Protein: CASSEQGAPYEQYF.

This clone was seen a few times. The chain carries TRBV19 and TRBJ1-1, with 7 nucleotides matching TRBD1. The trim removed 10 bases at V and 5 bases at J, leaving 10 bases unmatched. CDR3 length: 13 amino acids. From germline, CDR1 is LNHDA and CDR2 SQIVND (reference sequence). CDR3 residues: CATTGQARTEAFF. The CDR3 DNA follows: TGTGCCACCACAGGACAGGCACGTACTGAAGCTTTCTTT. Full variable domain (outside the CDR3, taken from reference TRBV19 and TRBJ1-1): DGGITQSPKYLFRKEGQNVTLSCEQNLNHDAMYWYRQDPGQGLRLIYYSQIVNDFQKGDIAEGYSVSREKKESFPLTVTSAQKNPTAFYLCATTGQARTEAFFGQGTRLTVV.

CDR3 nucleotides: TGTGCCAGCAGCGTAGCTGGGGGCGGCTTATCTGGGGCCAACGTCCTGACTTTC. This gives the protein CASSVAGGGLSGANVLTF. The chain links TRBV9 to TRBJ2-6; TRBD1 might be the D (6 bases). Per germline, CDR1 SGDLS and CDR2 YYNGEE. This CDR3 has 18 residues. V was cut by 0 bases and J by 1 base, with 14 bases left in between.

This clone was seen only a few times. The sample contains more than one DNA sequence encoding this CDR3. This sequence joins TRBV20-1 and TRBJ1-1; D may be TRBD1 (5 bases). The CDR3 is 11 amino acids. Trimming removed 7 bases from V and 4 bases from J, with 10 bases in between. The germline V gene encodes CDR1 DFQATT and CDR2 SNEGSKA (reference sequence). The CDR3 nucleotides are TGCAGTGTGGACGGGGGCACTGAAGCTTTCTTT. It is translated as CSVDGGTEAFF.

This clone has just one count. V gene TRBV4-2 combines with J gene TRBJ1-1; no clear D gene. Trimming left V 1 base short and J 3 bases short, with 12 bases between. In germline, CDR1 is LGHNA, CDR2 YNFKEQ. The CDR3 runs to 15 residues. In DNA, the CDR3 is TGTGCCAGCAGCCAAGGGGCTGGGCTGGACACTGAAGCTTTCTTT. Protein: CASSQGAGLDTEAFF.

The chain uses TRBV5-6 and TRBJ2-3; D is possibly TRBD1 (6 bases). The CDR3 runs to 13 residues. Trimming cost V 1 base and J 5 bases, with 8 bases left between them. Germline V CDR1 and CDR2: SGHDT, YYEEEE. This CDR3 is CASSLLTGDTQYF. The CDR3 region has the DNA TGTGCCAGCAGCTTGTTGACAGGAGATACGCAGTATTTT.

The J gene is TRBJ2-1, the V gene TRBV2; D is possibly TRBD1 (5 bases). CDR1 is SNHLY, CDR2 FYNNEI, per germline. The germline V and J ends were trimmed by 7 bases and 4 bases, with 11 bases remaining between them. The CDR3 sequence is 13 residues long. CDR3 sequence (DNA): TGTGCCAGCACCCAGGGATGGTACAATGAGCAGTTCTTC. Translated: CASTQGWYNEQFF.

This clone was seen at least ten times. V gene TRBV30 combines with J gene TRBJ2-5; D is unresolved. Trimming shortened V by 1 base and J by 2 bases, and 14 bases separated the two germline ends. Germline loops: CDR1 GTSNPN, CDR2 SVGIG (reference sequence). There are 15 residues in the CDR3. CDR3 region: CAWSGRNALQETQYF. As DNA, the CDR3 is TGTGCCTGGAGTGGTAGGAACGCTCTACAAGAGACCCAGTACTTC.

This clone was counted a few times. The chain links TRBV5-1 to TRBJ2-3, with a tentative D call TRBD1 (5 bases). The CDR3 runs to 14 residues. The germline V gene encodes CDR1 SGHRS and CDR2 YFSETQ. The V and J ends lost 1 base and 2 bases respectively, with 8 bases between them. The CDR3 DNA reads TGCGCCAGCAGCTTGCAGGACACCACAGATACGCAGTATTTT. This sequence encodes CASSLQDTTDTQYF. Together with reference TRBV5-1 and TRBJ2-3, the CDR3 gives the full variable domain: KAGVTQTPRYLIKTRGQQVTLSCSPISGHRSVSWYQQTPGQGLQFLFEYFSETQRNKGNFPGRFSGRQFSNSRSEMNVSTLELGDSALYLCASSLQDTTDTQYFGPGTRLTVL.

The rearrangement uses TRBV15 and TRBJ2-7, with 7 bases that match TRBD1. V shed 0 bases and J 0 bases; nucleotides not matched to a gene: 8. CDR1 and CDR2 (germline): LNHNV, YYDKDF (reference sequence). The CDR3 has 17 amino acids. The chain's CDR3 is CATSRDPRGQSSYEQYF. CDR3 sequence (DNA): TGTGCCACCAGCAGAGATCCGAGGGGACAGAGCTCCTACGAGCAGTACTTC.

This clone was counted a few times. This chain joins TRBV5-4 and TRBJ2-3; perhaps TRBD1 as D (6 bases). Trimming removed 4 bases from V and 1 base from J, with 13 bases in between. Germline loops: CDR1 SGHNT, CDR2 YYREEE (reference sequence). The CDR3 sequence is 15 residues long. In DNA form, the CDR3 reads TGTGCCAGCAGCGACAGGAAGTCAGGCACAGATACGCAGTATTTT. Amino acid sequence: CASSDRKSGTDTQYF. The full variable domain, completed using reference TRBV5-4 and TRBJ2-3, is ETGVTQSPTHLIKTRGQQVTLRCSSQSGHNTVSWYQQALGQGPQFIFQYYREEENGRGNFPPRFSGLQFPNYSSELNVNALELDDSALYLCASSDRKSGTDTQYFGPGTRLTVL.

This chain joins TRBV7-6 and TRBJ2-3, with D tentatively TRBD2 (6 bases). V lost 5 bases and J lost 5, with 11 bases in between. The CDR3 consists of 13 residues. CDR1 is SGHVS, CDR2 FNYEAQ, per germline. The CDR3 DNA reads as TGTGCCAGCAGCCGGCGGGGAGGAGATACGCAGTATTTT. Amino acid sequence: CASSRRGGDTQYF.

The CDR3 DNA follows: TGTGCCAGCAGCTTAACGACATTGGTACATGAGCAGTTCTTC. This gives the protein CASSLTTLVHEQFF. The chain is built from TRBV7-9 and TRBJ2-1, with D unresolved. This CDR3 spans 14 amino acids. V was cut by 2 bases and J by 8 bases, with 13 bases left in between. Germline lookup yields CDR1 SEHNR and CDR2 FQNEAQ (reference sequence).

This chain uses TRBV18 with TRBJ2-3; D gene ambiguous. This CDR3 has 11 amino acids. Between the trimmed V and J ends, which lost 4 bases and 4 bases, there was a span of 3 bases. Per germline, CDR1 KGHSH and CDR2 LQKENI. The CDR3 protein is CASSRSDTQYF. In nucleotides, the CDR3 is TGTGCCAGCTCACGCTCAGATACGCAGTATTTT.

Worth noting for this clone: Distinct nucleotide sequences in the sample also encode this CDR3. This sequence joins TRBV7-2 and TRBJ2-3, with D perhaps assigned TRBD1 or TRBD2 (5 bases each). This CDR3 contains 13 residues. Germline loops: CDR1 SGHTA, CDR2 FQGNSA. The V end lost 4 bases, the J end lost 1 base, and 6 bases lay between the germline ends. CDR3 in amino acids: CASSSGRTDTQYF. As DNA, the CDR3 is TGTGCCAGCAGCTCGGGACGCACAGATACGCAGTATTTT. Variable domain in full (rest from reference TRBV7-2 and TRBJ2-3): GAGVSQSPSNKVTEKGKDVELRCDPISGHTALYWYRQSLGQGLEFLIYFQGNSAPDKSGLPSDRFSAERTGGSVSTLTIQRTQQEDSAVYLCASSSGRTDTQYFGPGTRLTVL.

The rearrangement joins TRBV14 to TRBJ1-4; 10 bases align to TRBD1. The V gene end was trimmed by 5 bases and the J gene end by 9 bases; junction bases not matched to a gene: 6. The germline gives CDR1 SGHDN, CDR2 FVKESK. The length of the CDR3 is 14 residues. Written as DNA, the CDR3 is TGTGCCAGCAGCTCCGGGACAGGGGTCCAAAAACTGTTTTTT. This codes for CASSSGTGVQKLFF.

This clone was seen a few times. This chain joins TRBV6-5 and TRBJ2-7; 8 bases match TRBD2. The CDR3 sequence is 13 residues long. Germline V gene sequence: CDR1 MNHEY, CDR2 SVGAGI. J was trimmed by 9 bases and V by 0 bases; bases with no gene match: 4. This CDR3 is CASSYSILAGQYF. Here the CDR3 DNA reads TGTGCCAGCAGTTACTCGATCCTAGCGGGGCAGTACTTC.

This clone was detected only a few times. The chain combines TRBV2 with TRBJ1-1, with 9 nucleotides matching TRBD1. The ends lost 5 bases at V and 7 bases at J; junction bases unmatched: 5. In germline, CDR1 is SNHLY, CDR2 FYNNEI. The CDR3 is 13 residues long. The CDR3 DNA reads as TGTGCCAGCAGTCAGGGACAGGGAAATGAAGCTTTCTTT. It yields the protein CASSQGQGNEAFF.